This TCR beta chain came from a study of blood T cell repertoires in COVID-19. Study-level background: T cells, B-cell-depleted T cells, or PBMCs supplied cDNA or gDNA.

CDR3 size: 16 residues. Germline CDR1 SGHDT, CDR2 YYEEEE. Deletions cut 5 bases from V and 0 bases from J, with 15 bases between. The study recruited people aged roughly 18 to 89 years across about 25 US areas. Symptom resolution, clearance, or two negative PCRs marked the recovered donors of Cohort 3. Per the authors' pipeline: How many nucleated cells were present was estimated from reference gene primer amplification. Measured with immunoSEQ multiplex PCR; TCRdb has only the in-frame clones, and not every one. V, J and clone size derive from that table, while D and trimming were established from the DNA sequence. Among more than 400,000 clones listed, about 85% were seen once.

The rearrangement joins TRBV5-6 to TRBJ1-3, with a weak D call TRBD1 (5 bases). The source of this sequence is a woman aged 18 to 35 who had recovered from COVID-19. Sequenced material: PBMCs or T cells enriched from blood (not recorded which). The CDR3 region is CASRSKGRSSGNTIYF. As DNA, the CDR3 is TGTGCCAGCAGATCCAAGGGGCGCAGCTCTGGAAACACCATATATTTT.